The following is a T cell receptor beta chain sequence with its context. Its target is not known. The treatment was: roughly 10-day PBMC culture with coronavirus spike peptide pools or control peptides (ViraFEST assay). Sequenced with the Oncomine TCR Beta short-read assay was DNA taken from cultured CD4+ T cells. Each CDR3 protein is one row after TCRdb ran MiXCR on the PCR reads. The table has some 17,000 distinct CDR3 sequences, around two fifths seen once. The sample belongs to a study of vaccination and CD4 T cells after COVID-19. The CDR3 covers 17 residues. With 1 base removed from V and 5 bases from J, the gap between germline ends came to 21 bases. Germline values: CDR1 SGHTA, CDR2 FQGNSA.

The receptor was isolated from a human donor who had recovered from COVID-19. The chain links TRBV7-2 to TRBJ2-7; weak D call: TRBD2 (5 bases). Material: CD4+ T cells from blood, cultured in vitro. In nucleotides, the CDR3 is TGTGCCAGCAGCTTAGTTTTTTCTAGTCTGGGAGCTCACGAGCAGTACTTC. It yields the protein CASSLVFSSLGAHEQYF.